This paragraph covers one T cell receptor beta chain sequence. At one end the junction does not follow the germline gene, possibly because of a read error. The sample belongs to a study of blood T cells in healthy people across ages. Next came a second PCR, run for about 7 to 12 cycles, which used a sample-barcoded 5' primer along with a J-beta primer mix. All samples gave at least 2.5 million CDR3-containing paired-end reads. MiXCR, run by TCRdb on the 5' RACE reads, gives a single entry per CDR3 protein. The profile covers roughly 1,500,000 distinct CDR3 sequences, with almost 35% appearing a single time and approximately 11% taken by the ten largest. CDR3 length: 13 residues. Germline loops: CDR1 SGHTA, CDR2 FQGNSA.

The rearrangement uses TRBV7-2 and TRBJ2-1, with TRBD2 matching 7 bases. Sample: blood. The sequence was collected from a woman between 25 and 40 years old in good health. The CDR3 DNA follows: TGTGTCAGCAGACGAGGGCGGGGGAATGAGCAGTTCTTC. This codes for CVSRRGRGNEQFF.